These 10 T cell receptor beta chains were sequenced from one sample in a study of CD8 T cells in ankylosing spondylitis. TCRdb called the 5' RACE reads again in MiXCR, with one record for every CDR3 protein. The sample yields 40,000 or so distinct CDR3 sequences, about 3% seen once. What was sequenced was blood, either unsorted or a sorted T cell fraction (not recorded which). All receptors come from a male donor with ankylosing spondylitis or in good health (not recorded which).

In its sample, this clonotype was seen many times. This chain joins TRBV9 and TRBJ2-5, with D unclear. The CDR3 contains 13 residues. Germline V lookup: CDR1 SGDLS, CDR2 YYNGEE. V was pared by 4 bases and J by 3 bases, with 10 bases between. The DNA of the CDR3 is TGTGCCAGCAGCAACTTGTGGGAAGAGACCCAGTACTTC. This encodes CASSNLWEETQYF.

This clonotype has ten or more counts. The V call is TRBV9, the J call TRBJ2-2, with 9 bases fitting TRBD1. V dropped 4 bases and J dropped 5; count of bases not matched to a gene: 9. The CDR3 loop spans 16 amino acids. CDR1 SGDLS and CDR2 YYNGEE come from the germline V gene. The DNA of the CDR3 is TGTGCCAGCAGCCCACTGGGGGGACAGGGTACCGGGGAGCTGTTTTTT. Its translation is CASSPLGGQGTGELFF.

Ten or more counts support this clonotype. The genes are TRBV9 and TRBJ2-2, with D perhaps TRBD2 (7 bases). V was pared by 6 bases and J by 4 bases, with 16 bases between. Germline V gene data show CDR1 as SGDLS and CDR2 as YYNGEE. The CDR3 totals 15 residues. DNA for the CDR3: TGTGCCAGCACCCCTCGGGGGGCGAGCACCGGGGAGCTGTTTTTT. Its translation: CASTPRGASTGELFF. The whole variable domain, remainder taken from reference TRBV9 and TRBJ2-2, is DSGVTQTPKHLITATGQRVTLRCSPRSGDLSVYWYQQSLDQGLQFLIQYYNGEERAKGNILERFSAQQFPDLHSELNLSSLELGDSALYFCASTPRGASTGELFFGEGSRLTVL.

This clonotype was counted ten times or more. The chain couples TRBV9 to TRBJ2-2, with 7 bases identical to TRBD2. The J segment lost 5 bases and the V segment lost 4 bases, leaving 8 bases of the junction unmatched. The germline V gene has CDR1 SGDLS and CDR2 YYNGEE. This CDR3 is 15 amino acids long. This chain's CDR3 is CASSQGQGGTGELFF. CDR3 DNA: TGTGCCAGCAGCCAGGGCCAGGGAGGGACCGGGGAGCTGTTTTTT.

This clonotype was seen more than once but under ten times. The J gene is TRBJ2-4, the V gene TRBV9; 13 positions match TRBD2. Germline V gene lookup returns CDR1 SGDLS and CDR2 YYNGEE. The CDR3 length is 17 residues. J was trimmed by 4 bases and V by 3 bases; bases with no gene match: 7. CDR3: CASSATGTSGAKNIQYF. The CDR3 region has the DNA TGTGCCAGCAGCGCGACAGGGACTAGCGGGGCAAAAAACATTCAGTACTTC.

This clonotype was observed at least ten times. The chain joins TRBV9 to TRBJ1-1; 8 nucleotides align to TRBD1. Germline CDR1 is SGDLS and CDR2 is YYNGEE. Losses at the gene ends were 3 bases for V and 8 bases for J; bases not matched to a gene: 12. The CDR3 is 15 amino acids. CDR3: CASSGLGQGAGEAFF. In DNA form, the CDR3 reads TGTGCCAGCAGCGGTCTGGGGCAGGGGGCCGGAGAAGCTTTCTTT.

This clonotype was seen ten or more times. DNA for the CDR3: TGTGCCAGCAGCTTTAGCGGGGGGGGACACAATGAGCAGTTCTTC. This translates into CASSFSGGGHNEQFF. This chain connects TRBV9 to TRBJ2-1; 11 bases map to TRBD2. The CDR3 extends over 15 amino acids. Germline V CDR1 and CDR2: SGDLS, YYNGEE. With V trimmed by 4 bases and J by 5 bases, 5 bases remained unmatched.

This clonotype has at least ten counts. The chain recombines TRBV9 with TRBJ2-1; TRBD1 matches at 10 bases. The length of the CDR3 is 14 residues. After removal of 4 bases from V and 7 bases from J, the junction contained 5 bases not matched to a gene. In germline, CDR1 is SGDLS, CDR2 YYNGEE. In DNA, the CDR3 is TGTGCCAGCAGCCTTGGACAGGGGGGAAATGAGCAGTTCTTC. Protein: CASSLGQGGNEQFF.

At least ten counts were recorded for this clonotype. V usage is TRBV9 and J usage is TRBJ2-3, with TRBD2 identical over 10 bases. Germline-derived CDR1 and CDR2 are SGDLS and YYNGEE. V was clipped by 0 bases and J by 5 bases; unmatched bases: 6. This CDR3 is 16 amino acids long. CDR3 loop: CASSVGPSGRGDTQYF. CDR3 DNA: TGTGCCAGCAGCGTAGGTCCTAGCGGGAGAGGAGATACGCAGTATTTT.

This clonotype was detected ten times or more. This rearrangement joins TRBV9 to TRBJ1-2; no clear D. V lost 4 bases to trimming and J lost 5 bases, with 12 bases between them. The germline V gene encodes CDR1 SGDLS and CDR2 YYNGEE. The CDR3 is made up of 13 amino acids. The DNA of the CDR3 is TGTGCCAGCAGCTACTCGGAGGGATATGGCTACACCTTC. This gives the protein CASSYSEGYGYTF.